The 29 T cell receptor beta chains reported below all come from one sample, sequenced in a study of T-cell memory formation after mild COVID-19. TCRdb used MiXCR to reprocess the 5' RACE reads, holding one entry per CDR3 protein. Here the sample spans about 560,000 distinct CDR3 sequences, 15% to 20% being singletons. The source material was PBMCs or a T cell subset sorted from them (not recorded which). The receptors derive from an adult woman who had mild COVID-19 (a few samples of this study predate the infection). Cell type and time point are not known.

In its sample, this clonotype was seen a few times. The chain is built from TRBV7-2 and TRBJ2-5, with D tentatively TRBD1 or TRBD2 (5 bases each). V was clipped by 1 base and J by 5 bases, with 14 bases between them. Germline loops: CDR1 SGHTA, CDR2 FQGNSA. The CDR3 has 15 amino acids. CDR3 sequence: CASSLVPTEGETQYF. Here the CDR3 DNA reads TGTGCCAGCAGCTTAGTCCCCACAGAGGGGGAGACCCAGTACTTC.

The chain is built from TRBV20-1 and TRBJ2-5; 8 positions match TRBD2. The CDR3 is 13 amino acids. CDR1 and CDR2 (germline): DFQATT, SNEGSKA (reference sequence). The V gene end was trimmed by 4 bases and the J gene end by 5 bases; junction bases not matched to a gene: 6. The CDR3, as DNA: TGCAGTGCTACCCGGACTAGCAGGGAGACCCAGTACTTC. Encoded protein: CSATRTSRETQYF.

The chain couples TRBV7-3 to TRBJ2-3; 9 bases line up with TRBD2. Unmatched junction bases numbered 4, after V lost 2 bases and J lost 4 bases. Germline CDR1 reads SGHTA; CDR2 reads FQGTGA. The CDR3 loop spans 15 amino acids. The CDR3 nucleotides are TGTGCCAGCAGCTTAGGGACTAGCCGATCAGATACGCAGTATTTT. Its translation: CASSLGTSRSDTQYF.

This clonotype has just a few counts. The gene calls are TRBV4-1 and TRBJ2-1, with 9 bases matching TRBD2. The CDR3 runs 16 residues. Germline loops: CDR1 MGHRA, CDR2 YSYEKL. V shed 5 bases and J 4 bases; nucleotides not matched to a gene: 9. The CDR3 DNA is TGCGCCAGCAGCTTCCTCTCAGCGGGGGGATACAATGAGCAGTTCTTC. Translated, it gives CASSFLSAGGYNEQFF.

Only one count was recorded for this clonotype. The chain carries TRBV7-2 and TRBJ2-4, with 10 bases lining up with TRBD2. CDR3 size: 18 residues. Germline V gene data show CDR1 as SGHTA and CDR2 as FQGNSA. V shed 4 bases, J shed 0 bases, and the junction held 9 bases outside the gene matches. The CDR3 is CASSSSLAGLLAKNIQYF. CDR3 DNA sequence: TGTGCCAGCAGCTCCTCACTAGCGGGGTTACTAGCCAAAAACATTCAGTACTTC.

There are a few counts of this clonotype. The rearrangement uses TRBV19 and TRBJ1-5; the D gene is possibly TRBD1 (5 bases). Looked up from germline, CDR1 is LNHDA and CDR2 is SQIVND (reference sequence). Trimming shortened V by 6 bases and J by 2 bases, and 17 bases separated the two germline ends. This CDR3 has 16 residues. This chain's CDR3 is CASREMGQIGNQPQHF. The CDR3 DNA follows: TGTGCCAGTAGGGAAATGGGGCAGATCGGCAATCAGCCCCAGCATTTT.

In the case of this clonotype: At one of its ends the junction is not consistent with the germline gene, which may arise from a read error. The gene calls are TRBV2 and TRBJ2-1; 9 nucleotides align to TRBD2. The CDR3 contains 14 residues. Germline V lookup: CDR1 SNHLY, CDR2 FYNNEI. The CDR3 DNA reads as TGTGCTAGCATGGCGGGAGGGCCCCTCAATGAGCAGTTCTTC. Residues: CASMAGGPLNEQFF. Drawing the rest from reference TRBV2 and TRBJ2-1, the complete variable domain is EPEVTQTPSHQVTQMGQEVILRCVPISNHLYFYWYRQILGQKVEFLVSFYNNEISEKSEIFDDQFSVERPDGSNFTLKIRSTKLEDSAMYFCASMAGGPLNEQFFGPGTRLTVL.

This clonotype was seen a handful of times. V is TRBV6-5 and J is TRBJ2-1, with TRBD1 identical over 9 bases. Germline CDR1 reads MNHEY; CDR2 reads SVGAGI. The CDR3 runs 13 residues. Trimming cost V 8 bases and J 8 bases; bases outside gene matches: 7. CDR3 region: CASAGQGADEQFF. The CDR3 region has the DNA TGTGCCAGCGCGGGACAGGGCGCCGATGAGCAGTTCTTC.

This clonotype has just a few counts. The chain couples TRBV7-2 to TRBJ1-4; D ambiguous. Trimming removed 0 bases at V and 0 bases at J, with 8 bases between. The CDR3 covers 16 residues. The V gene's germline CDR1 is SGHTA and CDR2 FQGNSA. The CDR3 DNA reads TGTGCCAGCAGCTTAGCCGGACCTTCAACTAATGAAAAACTGTTTTTT. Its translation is CASSLAGPSTNEKLFF.

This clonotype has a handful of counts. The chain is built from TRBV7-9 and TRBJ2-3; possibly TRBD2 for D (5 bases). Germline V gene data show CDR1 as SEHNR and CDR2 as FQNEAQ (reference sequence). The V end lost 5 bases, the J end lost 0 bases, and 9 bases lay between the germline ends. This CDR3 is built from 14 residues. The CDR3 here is CASSPRASTDTQYF. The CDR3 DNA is TGTGCCAGCAGCCCGAGGGCTAGCACAGATACGCAGTATTTT.

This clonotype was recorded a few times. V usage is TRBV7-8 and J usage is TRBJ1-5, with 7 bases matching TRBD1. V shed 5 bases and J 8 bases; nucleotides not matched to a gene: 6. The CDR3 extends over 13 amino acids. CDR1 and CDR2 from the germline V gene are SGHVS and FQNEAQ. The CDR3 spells CASSRDRDEPQHF. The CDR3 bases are TGTGCCAGCAGCCGTGACAGGGACGAGCCCCAGCATTTT.

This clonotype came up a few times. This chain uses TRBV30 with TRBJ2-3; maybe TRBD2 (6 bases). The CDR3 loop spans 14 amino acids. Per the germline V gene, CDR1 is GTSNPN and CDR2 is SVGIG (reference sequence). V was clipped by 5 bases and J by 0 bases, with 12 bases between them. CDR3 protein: CAWESGLSTDTQYF. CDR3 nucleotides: TGTGCCTGGGAATCGGGACTTAGCACAGATACGCAGTATTTT.

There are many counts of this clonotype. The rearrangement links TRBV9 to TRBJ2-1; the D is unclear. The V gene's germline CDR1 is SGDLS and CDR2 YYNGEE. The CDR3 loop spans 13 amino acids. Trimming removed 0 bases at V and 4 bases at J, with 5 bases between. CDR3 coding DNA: TGTGCCAGCAGCGTAGCCCCATACAATGAGCAGTTCTTC. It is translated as CASSVAPYNEQFF. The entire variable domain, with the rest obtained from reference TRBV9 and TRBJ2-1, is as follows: DSGVTQTPKHLITATGQRVTLRCSPRSGDLSVYWYQQSLDQGLQFLIQYYNGEERAKGNILERFSAQQFPDLHSELNLSSLELGDSALYFCASSVAPYNEQFFGPGTRLTVL.

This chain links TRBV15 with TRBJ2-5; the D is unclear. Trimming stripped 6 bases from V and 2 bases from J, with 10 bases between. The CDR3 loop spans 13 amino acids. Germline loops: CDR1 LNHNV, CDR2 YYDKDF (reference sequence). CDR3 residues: CATRPGVQETQYF. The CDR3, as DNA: TGTGCCACCAGACCTGGGGTACAAGAGACCCAGTACTTC. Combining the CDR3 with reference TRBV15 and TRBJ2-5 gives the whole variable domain DAMVIQNPRYQVTQFGKPVTLSCSQTLNHNVMYWYQQKSSQAPKLLFHYYDKDFNNEADTPDNFQSRRPNTSFCFLDIRSPGLGDTAMYLCATRPGVQETQYFGPGTRLLVL.

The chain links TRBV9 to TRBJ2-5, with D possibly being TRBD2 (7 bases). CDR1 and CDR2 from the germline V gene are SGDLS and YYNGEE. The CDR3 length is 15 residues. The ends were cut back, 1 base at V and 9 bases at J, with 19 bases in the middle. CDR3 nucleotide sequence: TGTGCCAGCAGCGTAAGCGGGACAAGGGGTCACGCCCAGTACTTC. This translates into CASSVSGTRGHAQYF.

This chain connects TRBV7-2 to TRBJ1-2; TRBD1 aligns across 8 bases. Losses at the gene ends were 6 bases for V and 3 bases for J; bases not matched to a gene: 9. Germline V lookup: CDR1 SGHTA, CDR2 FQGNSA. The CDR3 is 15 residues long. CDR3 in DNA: TGTGCCAGCAGACATCCGGGACAGGACTACTATGGCTACACCTTC. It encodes CASRHPGQDYYGYTF. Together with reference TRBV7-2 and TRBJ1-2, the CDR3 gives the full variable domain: GAGVSQSPSNKVTEKGKDVELRCDPISGHTALYWYRQSLGQGLEFLIYFQGNSAPDKSGLPSDRFSAERTGGSVSTLTIQRTQQEDSAVYLCASRHPGQDYYGYTFGSGTRLTVV.

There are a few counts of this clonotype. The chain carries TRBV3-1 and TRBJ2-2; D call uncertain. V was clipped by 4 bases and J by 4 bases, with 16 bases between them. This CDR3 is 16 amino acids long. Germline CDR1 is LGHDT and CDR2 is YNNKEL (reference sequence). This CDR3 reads CASSPESGLATGELFF. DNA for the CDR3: TGTGCCAGCAGCCCCGAATCGGGTTTGGCCACCGGGGAGCTGTTTTTT.

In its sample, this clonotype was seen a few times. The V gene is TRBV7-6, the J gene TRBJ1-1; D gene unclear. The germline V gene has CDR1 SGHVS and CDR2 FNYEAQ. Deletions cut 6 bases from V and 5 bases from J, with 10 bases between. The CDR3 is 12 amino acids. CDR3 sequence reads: CASRDLRTEAFF. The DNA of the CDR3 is TGTGCCAGCAGGGATTTAAGGACTGAAGCTTTCTTT.

CDR3 coding DNA: TGTGCCACCAGTGAGTCGGGAGGGCCCTCGGGTGAGCAGTACTTC. This sequence encodes CATSESGGPSGEQYF. The chain uses TRBV24-1 and TRBJ2-7; 8 bases map to TRBD2. This CDR3 region has 15 residues. Germline V gene data show CDR1 as KGHDR and CDR2 as SFDVKD. The trim removed 4 bases at V and 7 bases at J, leaving 11 bases unmatched.

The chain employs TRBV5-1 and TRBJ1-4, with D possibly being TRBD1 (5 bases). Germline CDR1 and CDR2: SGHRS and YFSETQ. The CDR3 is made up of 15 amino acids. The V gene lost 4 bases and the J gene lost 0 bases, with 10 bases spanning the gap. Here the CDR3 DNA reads TGCGCCAGCAGCCCGGGACGGCCAACTAATGAAAAACTGTTTTTT. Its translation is CASSPGRPTNEKLFF.

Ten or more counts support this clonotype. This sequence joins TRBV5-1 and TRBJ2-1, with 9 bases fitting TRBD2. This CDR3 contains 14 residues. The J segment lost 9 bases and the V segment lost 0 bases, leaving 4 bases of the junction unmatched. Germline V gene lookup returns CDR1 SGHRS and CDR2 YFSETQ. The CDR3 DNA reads TGCGCCAGCAGCTTGGGCCTAGCGGGGATTGAGCAGTTCTTC. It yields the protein CASSLGLAGIEQFF.

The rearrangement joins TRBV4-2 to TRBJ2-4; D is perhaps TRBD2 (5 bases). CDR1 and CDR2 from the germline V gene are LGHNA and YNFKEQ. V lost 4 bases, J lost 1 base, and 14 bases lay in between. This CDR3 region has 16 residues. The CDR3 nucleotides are TGTGCCAGCAGCCTCCCTACTCGGGGTGCCAAAAACATTCAGTACTTC. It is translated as CASSLPTRGAKNIQYF.

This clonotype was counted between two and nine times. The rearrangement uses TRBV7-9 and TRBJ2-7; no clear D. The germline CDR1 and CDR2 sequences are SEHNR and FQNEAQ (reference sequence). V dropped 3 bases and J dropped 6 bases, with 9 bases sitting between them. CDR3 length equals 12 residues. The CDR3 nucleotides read TGTGCCAGCAGCTTTCGGCGGTCCGAGCAGTACTTC. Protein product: CASSFRRSEQYF.

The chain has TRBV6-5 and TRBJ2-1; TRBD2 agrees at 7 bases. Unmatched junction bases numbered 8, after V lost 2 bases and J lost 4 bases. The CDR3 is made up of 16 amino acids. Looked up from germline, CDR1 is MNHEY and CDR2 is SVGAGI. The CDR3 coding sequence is TGTGCCAGCAGTTACAACGGGGGAGGGGTTTACAATGAGCAGTTCTTC. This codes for CASSYNGGGVYNEQFF.

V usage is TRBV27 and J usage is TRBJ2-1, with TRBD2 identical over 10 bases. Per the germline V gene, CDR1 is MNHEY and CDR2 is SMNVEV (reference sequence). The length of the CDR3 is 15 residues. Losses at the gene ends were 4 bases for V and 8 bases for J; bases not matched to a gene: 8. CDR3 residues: CASSSGLAVLHEQFF. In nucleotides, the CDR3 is TGTGCCAGCAGTTCAGGACTAGCGGTGCTCCATGAGCAGTTCTTC.

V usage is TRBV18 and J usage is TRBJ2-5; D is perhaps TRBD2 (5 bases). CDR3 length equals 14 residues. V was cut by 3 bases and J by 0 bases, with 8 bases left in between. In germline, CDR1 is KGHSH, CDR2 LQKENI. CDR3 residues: CASSPTGNQETQYF. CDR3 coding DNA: TGTGCCAGCTCACCGACCGGGAACCAAGAGACCCAGTACTTC.

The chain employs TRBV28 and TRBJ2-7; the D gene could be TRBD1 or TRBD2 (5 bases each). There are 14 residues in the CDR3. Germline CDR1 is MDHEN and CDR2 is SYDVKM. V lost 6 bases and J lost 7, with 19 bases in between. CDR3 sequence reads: CASSTGAVISEQYF. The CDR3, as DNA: TGTGCCAGCAGCACCGGGGCCGTCATAAGTGAGCAGTACTTC. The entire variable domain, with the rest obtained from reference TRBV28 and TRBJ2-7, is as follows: DVKVTQSSRYLVKRTGEKVFLECVQDMDHENMFWYRQDPGLGLRLIYFSYDVKMKEKGDIPEGYSVSREKKERFSLILESASTNQTSMYLCASSTGAVISEQYFGPGTRLTVT.

The CDR3: CASSLGGGPNNEQFF. CDR3 bases: TGTGCCAGCAGCCTTGGGGGTGGCCCTAACAATGAGCAGTTCTTC. This chain connects TRBV21-1 to TRBJ2-1; TRBD1 is the table's D call, not checked against the DNA. TRBV21-1 is a pseudogene locus. There are 15 residues in the CDR3.

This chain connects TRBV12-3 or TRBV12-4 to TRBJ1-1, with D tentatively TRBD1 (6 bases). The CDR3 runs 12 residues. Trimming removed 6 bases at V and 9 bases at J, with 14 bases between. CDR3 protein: CASSLGDTKAFF. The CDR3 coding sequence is TGTGCCAGCAGCCTAGGGGACACGAAAGCTTTCTTT.